The sequence of this TCR beta chain was determined in a study of graft-versus-host responses after intestinal transplantation. Notes on the study in general: GvH clones were identified in recipient marrow, with some first appearing in ileum or blood.

Trimming pared 0 bases from V and 2 bases from J, leaving 13 bases between. In germline, CDR1 is SGDLS, CDR2 YYNGEE. There are 16 residues in the CDR3. The data were produced by immunoSEQ multiplex PCR, yet TCRdb's version contains in-frame clones alone and is incomplete. The sample records about 63,000 clones, 75% to 90% being singletons. Regarding this clone: Its antigen is as yet unknown.

Processing of graft tissue released intraepithelial and lamina propria lymphocytes. The chain joins TRBV9 to TRBJ2-3; D gene ambiguous. The sample in question was ileum tissue, obtained 350 to 400 days after transplant. The sequence was collected from a human patient who received an intestinal transplant, so some T cells may come from the graft donor. CDR3 DNA: TGTGCCAGCAGCGTAGACGGTGACTCCTCCACAGATACGCAGTATTTT. Protein: CASSVDGDSSTDTQYF.